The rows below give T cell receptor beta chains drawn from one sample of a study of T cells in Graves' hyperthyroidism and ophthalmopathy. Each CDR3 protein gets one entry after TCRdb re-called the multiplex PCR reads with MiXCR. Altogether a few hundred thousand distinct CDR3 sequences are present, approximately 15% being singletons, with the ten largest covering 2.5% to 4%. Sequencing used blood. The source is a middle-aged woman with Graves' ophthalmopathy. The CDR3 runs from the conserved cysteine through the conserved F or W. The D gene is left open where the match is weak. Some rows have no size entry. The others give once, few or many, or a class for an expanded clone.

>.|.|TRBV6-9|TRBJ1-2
CASSYPLQGNYGYTF
TGTGCCAGCAGTTACCCCCTTCAGGGGAACTATGGCTACACCTTC
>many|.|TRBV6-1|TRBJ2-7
CASSLARVGYEQYF
TGTGCCAGCAGTCTGGCCCGAGTGGGCTACGAGCAGTACTTC
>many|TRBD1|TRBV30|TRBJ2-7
CAWIRRTGALRYEQYF
TGTGCCTGGATCAGAAGGACAGGGGCCTTGAGGTACGAGCAGTACTTC
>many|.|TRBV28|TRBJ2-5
CATKTEETQYF
TGTGCCACTAAGACAGAAGAGACCCAGTACTTC
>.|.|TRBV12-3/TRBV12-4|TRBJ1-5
CASSPQEQPQHF
TGTGCCAGCAGTCCACAGGAGCAGCCCCAGCATTTT
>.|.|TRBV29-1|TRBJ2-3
CSVFRHGTDTQYF
TGCAGCGTATTCAGACACGGCACAGATACGCAGTATTTT
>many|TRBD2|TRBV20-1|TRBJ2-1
CSARDLTSGHYNEQFF
TGCAGTGCTAGAGATCTTACTAGCGGGCACTACAATGAGCAGTTCTTC
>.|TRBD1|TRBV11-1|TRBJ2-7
CASRDRDEQYF
TGTGCCAGCAGGGACAGGGACGAGCAGTACTTC
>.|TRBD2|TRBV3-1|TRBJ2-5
CASSQFLLAGQETQYF
TGTGCCAGCAGCCAATTCCTACTAGCGGGGCAAGAGACCCAGTACTTC
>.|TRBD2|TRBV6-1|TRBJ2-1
CASKTGGIRNEQFF
TGTGCCAGCAAGACGGGGGGTATTAGGAATGAGCAGTTCTTC
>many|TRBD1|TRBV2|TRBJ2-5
CASSDGTGFVETQYF
TGTGCCAGCAGTGACGGGACAGGGTTCGTAGAGACCCAGTACTTC
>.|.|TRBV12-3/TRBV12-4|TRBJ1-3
CASSLMGPRGYDPGNTIYF
TGTGCCAGCAGTTTAATGGGTCCGCGGGGGTATGATCCTGGAAACACCATATATTTT
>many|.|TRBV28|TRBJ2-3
CASSSPLGGGPSTDTQYF
TGTGCCAGCAGTTCCCCCCTGGGGGGCGGACCCAGCACAGATACGCAGTATTTT
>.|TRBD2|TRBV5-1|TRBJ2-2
CASSFVRLSGGDTGELFF
TGCGCCAGCAGCTTTGTGCGCCTGAGCGGGGGCGACACCGGGGAGCTGTTTTTT
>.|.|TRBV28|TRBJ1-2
CASRVIGAPNYGYTF
TGTGCCAGCAGGGTGATTGGGGCTCCTAACTATGGCTACACCTTC
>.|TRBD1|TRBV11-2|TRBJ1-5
CASSSWTGEGQPQHF
TGTGCCAGCAGCTCCTGGACAGGGGAGGGTCAGCCCCAGCATTTT
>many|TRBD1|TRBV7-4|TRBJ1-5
CANPTSPSGQGCHQPQHF
TGTGCCAACCCAACTTCCCCCTCGGGACAGGGTTGTCATCAGCCCCAGCATTTT
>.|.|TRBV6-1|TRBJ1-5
CASLGWGFRQPQHF
TGTGCCAGCCTGGGTTGGGGATTCCGTCAGCCCCAGCATTTT
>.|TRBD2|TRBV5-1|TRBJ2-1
CASKQRGSSYNEQFF
TGCGCCAGCAAGCAGCGGGGGAGCTCCTACAATGAGCAGTTCTTC
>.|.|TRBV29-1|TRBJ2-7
CSVAGLATYEQYF
TGCAGCGTTGCCGGGCTAGCGACCTACGAGCAGTACTTC
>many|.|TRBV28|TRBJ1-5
CASSLPQNSYQPQHF
TGTGCCAGCAGTTTGCCTCAAAACAGCTATCAGCCCCAGCATTTT
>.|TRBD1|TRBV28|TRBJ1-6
CASYPGTGSSYNSPLHF
TGTGCCAGCTATCCCGGGACAGGAAGCTCCTATAATTCACCCCTCCACTTT
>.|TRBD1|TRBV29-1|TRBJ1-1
CSVRQGAWDTEAFF
TGCAGCGTAAGACAGGGGGCATGGGACACTGAAGCTTTCTTT
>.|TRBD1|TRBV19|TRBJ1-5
CASRMLDRGGQPQHF
TGTGCCAGTAGGATGCTGGACAGGGGAGGTCAGCCCCAGCATTTT
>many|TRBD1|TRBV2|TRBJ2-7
CASRSGTGVPRQYF
TGTGCCAGCAGGTCCGGGACAGGGGTCCCTCGGCAGTACTTC
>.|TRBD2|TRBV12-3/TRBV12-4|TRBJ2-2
CASSTRGRAERELFF
TGTGCCAGCAGTACCCGCGGGAGGGCCGAGCGGGAGCTGTTTTTT
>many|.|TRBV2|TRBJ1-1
CASSRKTVAFGAFF
TGTGCCAGCAGTCGAAAAACGGTTGCATTCGGAGCTTTCTTT
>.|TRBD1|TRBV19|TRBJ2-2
CAMKTGDVLNTGELFF
TGTGCCATGAAGACAGGGGACGTCCTGAACACCGGGGAGCTGTTTTTT
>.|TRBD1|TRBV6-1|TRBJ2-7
CASSGTGPPNEQYF
TGTGCCAGCAGTGGGACAGGGCCACCCAACGAGCAGTACTTC
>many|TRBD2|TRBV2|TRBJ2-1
CASSGGLAGGNNEQFF
TGTGCCAGCAGTGGGGGACTAGCGGGAGGAAACAATGAGCAGTTCTTC
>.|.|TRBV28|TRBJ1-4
CASSLYSGVTNEKLFF
TGTGCCAGCAGTTTATATAGTGGGGTAACTAATGAAAAACTGTTTTTT
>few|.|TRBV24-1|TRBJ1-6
CATSDFLQEYNSPLHF
TGTGCCACCAGTGACTTCCTACAGGAATATAATTCACCCCTCCACTTT
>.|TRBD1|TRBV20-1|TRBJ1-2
CSRWTGKDGYTF
TGCAGCCGATGGACAGGAAAGGATGGCTACACCTTC
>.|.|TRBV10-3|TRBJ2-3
CAISLPQDTQYF
TGTGCCATCAGTCTCCCACAAGATACGCAGTATTTT
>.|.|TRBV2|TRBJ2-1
CAIGGGVANEQFF
TGTGCCATCGGCGGCGGGGTTGCTAATGAGCAGTTCTTC
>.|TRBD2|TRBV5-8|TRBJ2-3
CASSRRASGSTDTQYF
TGTGCCAGCAGCCGCAGAGCTAGCGGGAGCACAGATACGCAGTATTTT
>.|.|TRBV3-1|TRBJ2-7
CASSQEVNLGHEQYF
TGTGCCAGCAGCCAAGAGGTGAACTTGGGCCACGAGCAGTACTTC
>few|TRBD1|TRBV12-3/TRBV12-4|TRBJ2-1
CASSPRTGDYNEQFF
TGTGCCAGCAGTCCTAGGACAGGGGATTACAATGAGCAGTTCTTC
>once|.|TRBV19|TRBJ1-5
CASSKRGDSNQPQHF
TGTGCCAGTAGTAAGAGGGGGGATAGCAATCAGCCCCAGCATTTT
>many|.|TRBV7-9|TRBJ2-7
CASSLGPGRYEQYF
TGTGCCAGCAGCCTAGGTCCAGGGAGGTACGAGCAGTACTTC
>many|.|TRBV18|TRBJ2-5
CASSPPGGETQYF
TGTGCCAGCTCACCACCGGGGGGAGAGACCCAGTACTTC
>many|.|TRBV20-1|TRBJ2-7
CSARSWGLLNEQYF
TGCAGTGCTAGATCCTGGGGGCTCCTTAACGAGCAGTACTTC
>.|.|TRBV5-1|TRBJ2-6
CASSLTGEAGANVLTF
TGCGCCAGCAGCTTGACAGGGGAGGCTGGGGCCAACGTCCTGACTTTC
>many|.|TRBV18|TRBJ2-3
CASSPPSSSDTQYF
TGTGCCAGCTCACCACCGAGCAGTTCAGATACGCAGTATTTT
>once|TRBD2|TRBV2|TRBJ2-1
CASSEKTGLAGDHEQFF
TGTGCCAGCAGTGAAAAAACAGGGCTAGCGGGAGATCATGAGCAGTTCTTC
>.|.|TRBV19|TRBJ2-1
CASSIRSNEQFF
TGTGCCAGTAGTATTAGGAGCAATGAGCAGTTCTTC
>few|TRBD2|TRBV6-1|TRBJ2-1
CASSASRAGGSYNEQFF
TGTGCCAGCAGTGCCTCCCGGGCGGGAGGTTCCTACAATGAGCAGTTCTTC
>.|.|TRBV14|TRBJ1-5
CASSQDGAQPQHF
TGTGCCAGCAGCCAAGACGGGGCGCAGCCCCAGCATTTT
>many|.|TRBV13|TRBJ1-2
CASSLYPPGGGYTF
TGTGCCAGCAGCTTATACCCGCCAGGCGGTGGCTACACCTTC
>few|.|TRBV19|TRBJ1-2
CASSGRQKRGYGYTF
TGTGCCAGTAGTGGACGTCAGAAAAGAGGCTATGGCTACACCTTC
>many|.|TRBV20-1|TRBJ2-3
CSASLRAGTDTQYF
TGCAGTGCTAGCTTGCGGGCGGGGACGGATACGCAGTATTTT
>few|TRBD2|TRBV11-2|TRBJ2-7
CASSPGGRSNYEQYF
TGTGCCAGCAGCCCCGGCGGGAGGAGTAACTACGAGCAGTACTTC
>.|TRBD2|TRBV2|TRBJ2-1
CASSEGTSGYKQFF
TGTGCCAGCAGCGAGGGAACTAGCGGCTATAAGCAGTTCTTC
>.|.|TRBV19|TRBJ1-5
CASSIWPGENQPQHF
TGTGCCAGTAGTATTTGGCCGGGTGAGAATCAGCCCCAGCATTTT
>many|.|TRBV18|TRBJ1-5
CASSPEQSNQPQHF
TGTGCCAGCTCACCGGAACAGAGCAATCAGCCCCAGCATTTT